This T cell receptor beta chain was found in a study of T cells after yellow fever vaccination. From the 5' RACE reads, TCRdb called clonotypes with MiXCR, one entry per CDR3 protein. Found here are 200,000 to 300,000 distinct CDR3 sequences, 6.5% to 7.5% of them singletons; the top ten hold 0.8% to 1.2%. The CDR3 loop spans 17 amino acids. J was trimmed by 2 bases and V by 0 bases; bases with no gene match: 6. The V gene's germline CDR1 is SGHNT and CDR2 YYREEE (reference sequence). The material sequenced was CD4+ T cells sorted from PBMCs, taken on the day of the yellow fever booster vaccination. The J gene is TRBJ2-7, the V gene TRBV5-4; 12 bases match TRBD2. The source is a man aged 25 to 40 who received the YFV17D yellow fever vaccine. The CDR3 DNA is TGTGCCAGCAGCTTGGTTGCTAGCGGGAGGGCCCCCTACGAGCAGTACTTC. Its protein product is CASSLVASGRAPYEQYF. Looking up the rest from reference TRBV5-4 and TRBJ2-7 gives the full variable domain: ETGVTQSPTHLIKTRGQQVTLRCSSQSGHNTVSWYQQALGQGPQFIFQYYREEENGRGNFPPRFSGLQFPNYSSELNVNALELDDSALYLCASSLVASGRAPYEQYFGPGTRLTVT.